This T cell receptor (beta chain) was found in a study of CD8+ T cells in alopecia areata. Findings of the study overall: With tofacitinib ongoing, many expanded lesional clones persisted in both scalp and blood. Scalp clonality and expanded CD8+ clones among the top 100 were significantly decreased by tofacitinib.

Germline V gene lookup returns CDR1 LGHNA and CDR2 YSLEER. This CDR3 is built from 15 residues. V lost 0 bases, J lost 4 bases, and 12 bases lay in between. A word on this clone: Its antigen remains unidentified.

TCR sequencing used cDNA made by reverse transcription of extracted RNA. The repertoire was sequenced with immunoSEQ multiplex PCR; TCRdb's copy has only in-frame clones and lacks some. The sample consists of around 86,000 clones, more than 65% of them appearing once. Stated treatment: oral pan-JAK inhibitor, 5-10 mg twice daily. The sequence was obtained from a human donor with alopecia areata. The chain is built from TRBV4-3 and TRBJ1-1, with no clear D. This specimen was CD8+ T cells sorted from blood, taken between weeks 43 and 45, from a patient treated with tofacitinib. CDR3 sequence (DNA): TGCGCCAGCAGCCAAGATACGGGGAAGGGCACTGAAGCTTTCTTT. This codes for CASSQDTGKGTEAFF.